This T cell receptor beta chain derives from a study of blood T cell repertoires in COVID-19. In the study overall: Material from acute and convalescent COVID-19 was sourced from the United States, Italy and Spain. From T cells, B-cell-depleted T cells, or PBMCs came the material, which was cDNA or gDNA.

The ends lost 2 bases at V and 3 bases at J; junction bases unmatched: 2. The CDR3 length is 15 residues. Germline CDR1 and CDR2: KGHDR and SFDVKD. This clone was found once. Authors' data handling: How many nucleated cells were present was estimated from reference gene primer amplification. Data came from immunoSEQ multiplex PCR; TCRdb stores just in-frame clones and leaves some out. Clone size and the V and J calls come from that table; the DNA yielded D and trimming. Altogether about 100,000 clones are present, about 89% being singletons, with the ten largest covering more than 1.5%. This clonotype was sampled from a human donor with active COVID-19. The donor label of this sample is uncertain. Material: peripheral blood. This rearrangement joins TRBV24-1 to TRBJ2-7, with 11 nucleotides matching TRBD1. This chain's CDR3 is CATSDSGTGGYEQYF. The CDR3, as DNA: TGTGCCACCAGTGATTCTGGGACAGGGGGCTACGAGCAGTACTTC.